The 15 T cell receptor beta chains in this list originate from one sample, sequenced in a study of OX40 agonist ivuxolimab in advanced cancers. Produced via immunoSEQ multiplex PCR; TCRdb's table is partial and in-frame only. The sample has almost 70,000 clones, 86% seen once; the top ten hold roughly 8.6%. The sequences come from CD4+ or CD8+ T cells sorted from blood, collected in a trial of the OX40 agonist ivuxolimab. Receptors originate from an adult with an advanced solid tumor such as melanoma, head and neck, liver or kidney cancer.

This chain links TRBV2 with TRBJ1-6, with 8 nucleotides matching TRBD1. The germline CDR1 and CDR2 sequences are SNHLY and FYNNEI. This CDR3 contains 14 residues. V was pared by 6 bases and J by 14 bases, with 12 bases of the junction left unmatched. The chain's CDR3 is CASRAGQGLGTLHF. The CDR3 bases are TGTGCCAGCAGGGCCGGACAGGGATTAGGTACCCTCCACTTT.

Regarding this clone: This same CDR3 is encoded by further DNA sequences in the sample. The rearrangement uses TRBV6-5 and TRBJ1-5, with unresolved D. CDR1 and CDR2 from the germline V gene are MNHEY and SVGAGI. Trimming shortened V by 7 bases and J by 4 bases, and 11 bases separated the two germline ends. The CDR3 has 13 residues. CDR3 bases: TGTGCCAGCAAAAGGGATCAGAATCAGCCCCAGCATTTT. It is translated as CASKRDQNQPQHF.

The count of this clone is one. The chain recombines TRBV14 with TRBJ1-2; D may be TRBD1 (5 bases). The V gene's germline CDR1 is SGHDN and CDR2 FVKESK. This CDR3 spans 15 amino acids. Trimming took 1 base from V and 4 from J, leaving 13 bases between them. The CDR3 spells CASSQVGRGSYGYTF. CDR3 nucleotide sequence: TGTGCCAGCAGCCAAGTTGGACGGGGGTCCTATGGCTACACCTTC.

This clone was recorded only once. The V and J genes are TRBV5-4 and TRBJ1-3; D might be TRBD1 (5 bases). Germline CDR1 is SGHNT and CDR2 is YYREEE (reference sequence). Trimming took 3 bases from V and 0 from J, leaving 10 bases between them. The CDR3 has 15 residues. The CDR3 DNA is TGTGCCAGCAGCTGGAAGGGGAGCTCTGGAAACACCATATATTTT. Translation: CASSWKGSSGNTIYF.

The rearrangement links TRBV20-1 to TRBJ1-5; TRBD1 might be the D (5 bases). The CDR3 length is 11 residues. Germline CDR1 DFQATT, CDR2 SNEGSKA (reference sequence). V dropped 3 bases and J dropped 5 bases, with 5 bases sitting between them. CDR3 loop: CSASRDQPQHF. The CDR3 DNA sequence: TGCAGTGCTAGCAGGGATCAGCCCCAGCATTTT.

As to this clone: One end of the junction varies from germline; a read error may be responsible. The rearrangement links TRBV29-1 to TRBJ2-5; D possibly uses TRBD1 or TRBD2 (5 bases each). CDR1 is SQVTM, CDR2 ANQGSEA, per germline. The CDR3 length is 14 residues. The CDR3 DNA reads TGCAGCGCCCAGGAGGTGGTGGGGCAAGGGACCCAGTACTTC. It specifies CSAQEVVGQGTQYF.

The CDR3 DNA sequence: TGTGCCAGCAGCCTTACAGGGTTTCGGCGACAGCCCCAGCATTTT. Encoded protein: CASSLTGFRRQPQHF. The chain recombines TRBV28 with TRBJ1-5; D might be TRBD1 (6 bases). Germline V gene sequence: CDR1 MDHEN, CDR2 SYDVKM. Trimming pared 6 bases from V and 7 bases from J, leaving 19 bases between. The CDR3 runs 15 residues.

With respect to this clone: The same CDR3 is also encoded by other DNA sequences in this sample. Here the CDR3 reads CASSRQGTEAFF. CDR3 bases: TGTGCCAGCAGTAGACAGGGGACTGAAGCTTTCTTT. The V and J genes are TRBV6-5 and TRBJ1-1; 8 nucleotides match TRBD1. CDR3 length equals 12 residues. CDR1 MNHEY and CDR2 SVGAGI come from the germline V gene. Losses at the gene ends were 5 bases for V and 5 bases for J; bases not matched to a gene: 1.

The rearrangement joins TRBV20-1 to TRBJ1-1; D ambiguous. Trimming removed 6 bases from V and 6 bases from J, with 8 bases in between. This CDR3 is built from 10 residues. Germline V gene lookup returns CDR1 DFQATT and CDR2 SNEGSKA (reference sequence). The CDR3 bases are TGCAGTGCCCACTCAGCTGAAGCTTTCTTT. Its protein product is CSAHSAEAFF.

The chain has TRBV19 and TRBJ2-7; D unresolved. Germline V gene lookup returns CDR1 LNHDA and CDR2 SQIVND (reference sequence). The CDR3 runs to 15 residues. The V end lost 1 base, the J end lost 2 bases, and 12 bases lay between the germline ends. In DNA, the CDR3 is TGTGCCAGTAGTATAGTCGGCGAGAGTCCCTACGAGCAGTACTTC. Translation: CASSIVGESPYEQYF.

The rearrangement links TRBV7-3 to TRBJ1-2; D remains unclear. Per the germline V gene, CDR1 is SGHTA and CDR2 is FQGTGA. The CDR3 contains 14 residues. The V end was cut by 5 bases, the J end by 4 bases, with 14 bases between. The CDR3 protein is CASSLGQFSYGYTF. The CDR3 DNA is TGTGCCAGCAGCCTAGGGCAGTTCTCCTATGGCTACACCTTC.

The chain combines TRBV15 with TRBJ1-3; D is possibly TRBD1 (5 bases). Trimming removed 3 bases at V and 3 bases at J, with 12 bases between. The V gene's germline CDR1 is LNHNV and CDR2 YYDKDF (reference sequence). This CDR3 has 15 residues. The CDR3: CATSRRSGLGNTIYF. DNA of the CDR3: TGTGCCACCAGCAGGCGGTCAGGGCTTGGAAACACCATATATTTT.

The genes are TRBV14 and TRBJ1-2; D gene unclear. The CDR3 is 14 residues long. Trimming took off 0 bases at V and 5 bases at J, with 10 bases between the two ends. Germline V lookup: CDR1 SGHDN, CDR2 FVKESK. DNA for the CDR3: TGTGCCAGCAGCCAAGATCATCAATTTTATGGCTACACCTTC. Protein sequence: CASSQDHQFYGYTF.

The rearrangement links TRBV5-6 to TRBJ2-4, with unresolved D. V was cut by 2 bases and J by 5 bases, with 11 bases left in between. The germline V gene encodes CDR1 SGHDT and CDR2 YYEEEE. This CDR3 contains 14 residues. CDR3 amino acids: CASSFLRAQNIQYF. As DNA, the CDR3 is TGTGCCAGCAGCTTCCTTAGGGCCCAAAACATTCAGTACTTC.

V gene TRBV19 combines with J gene TRBJ1-1, with TRBD1 as a possible D gene (6 bases). V was clipped by 6 bases and J by 2 bases, with 22 bases between them. The CDR3 sequence is 17 residues long. CDR1 LNHDA and CDR2 SQIVND come from the germline V gene (reference sequence). CDR3 protein: CASSLRQAIFRNTEAFF. CDR3 nucleotide sequence: TGTGCCAGTAGCCTCCGACAGGCTATCTTCCGTAACACTGAAGCTTTCTTT.